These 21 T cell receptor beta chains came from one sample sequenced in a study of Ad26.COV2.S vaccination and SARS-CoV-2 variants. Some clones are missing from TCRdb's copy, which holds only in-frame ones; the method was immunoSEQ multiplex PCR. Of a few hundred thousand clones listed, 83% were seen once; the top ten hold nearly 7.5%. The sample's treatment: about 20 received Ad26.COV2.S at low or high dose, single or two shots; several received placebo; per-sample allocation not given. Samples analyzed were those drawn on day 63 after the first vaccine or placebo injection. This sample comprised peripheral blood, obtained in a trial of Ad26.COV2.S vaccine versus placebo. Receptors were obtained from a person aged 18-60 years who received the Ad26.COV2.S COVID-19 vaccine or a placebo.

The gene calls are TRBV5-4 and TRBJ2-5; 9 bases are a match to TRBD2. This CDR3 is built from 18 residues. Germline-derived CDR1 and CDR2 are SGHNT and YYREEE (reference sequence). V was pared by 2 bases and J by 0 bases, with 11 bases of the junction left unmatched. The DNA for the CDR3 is TGTGCCAGCAGCTTAAGAGTCCTAGCGGGGACGTACCAAGAGACCCAGTACTTC. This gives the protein CASSLRVLAGTYQETQYF.

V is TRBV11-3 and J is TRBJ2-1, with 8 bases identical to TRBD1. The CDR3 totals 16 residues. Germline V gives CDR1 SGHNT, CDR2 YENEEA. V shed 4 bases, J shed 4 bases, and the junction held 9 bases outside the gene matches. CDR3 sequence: CASSSVDRGVYNEQFF. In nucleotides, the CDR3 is TGTGCCAGCAGCTCCGTAGACAGGGGTGTGTACAATGAGCAGTTCTTC.

Written as DNA, the CDR3 is TGCGCCAGCAGGCGCGGCATGAACACTGAAGCTTTCTTT. Translated: CASRRGMNTEAFF. The chain combines TRBV4-3 with TRBJ1-1; no clear D gene. The CDR3 is 13 residues long. V dropped 6 bases and J dropped 0 bases, with 8 bases sitting between them. Germline lookup yields CDR1 LGHNA and CDR2 YSLEER.

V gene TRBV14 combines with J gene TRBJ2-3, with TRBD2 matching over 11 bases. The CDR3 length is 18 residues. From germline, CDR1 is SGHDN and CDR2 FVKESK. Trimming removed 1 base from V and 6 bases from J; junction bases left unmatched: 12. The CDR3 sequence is CASSQVSSGRPARDTQYF. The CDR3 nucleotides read TGTGCCAGCAGCCAAGTGTCTAGCGGGAGGCCCGCACGGGATACGCAGTATTTT.

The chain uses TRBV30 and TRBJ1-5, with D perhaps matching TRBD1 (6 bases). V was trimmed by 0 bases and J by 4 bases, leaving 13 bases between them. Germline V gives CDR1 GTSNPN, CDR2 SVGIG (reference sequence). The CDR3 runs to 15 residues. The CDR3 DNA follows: TGTGCCTGGAGTGTAGGTGGGGGGCCTAATCAGCCCCAGCATTTT. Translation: CAWSVGGGPNQPQHF.

This CDR3 reads CASREQGGEKLFF. DNA for the CDR3: TGTGCCAGCAGGGAGCAGGGCGGCGAAAAACTGTTTTTT. The chain links TRBV2 to TRBJ1-4, with a tentative D call TRBD1 (5 bases). The CDR3 loop spans 13 amino acids. The V end lost 6 bases, the J end lost 8 bases, and 13 bases lay between the germline ends. Germline V CDR1 and CDR2: SNHLY, FYNNEI.

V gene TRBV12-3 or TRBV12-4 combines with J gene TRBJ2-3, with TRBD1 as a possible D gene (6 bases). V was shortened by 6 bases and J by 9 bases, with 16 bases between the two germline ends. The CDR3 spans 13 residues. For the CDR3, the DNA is TGTGCCAGCAGGGAAACAGGGTTTAGGACGCAGTATTTT. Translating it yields CASRETGFRTQYF.

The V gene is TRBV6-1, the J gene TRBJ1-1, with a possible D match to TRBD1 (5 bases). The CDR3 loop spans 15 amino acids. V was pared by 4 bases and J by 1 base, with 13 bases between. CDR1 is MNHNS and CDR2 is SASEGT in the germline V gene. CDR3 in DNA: TGTGCCAGCAGTGCCCAGGGAGCGGGGAACACTGAAGCTTTCTTT. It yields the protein CASSAQGAGNTEAFF.

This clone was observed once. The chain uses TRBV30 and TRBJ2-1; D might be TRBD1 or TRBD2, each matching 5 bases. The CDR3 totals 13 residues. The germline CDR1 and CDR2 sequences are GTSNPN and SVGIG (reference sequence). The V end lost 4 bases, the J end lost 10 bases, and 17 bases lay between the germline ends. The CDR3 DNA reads TGTGCCTGGACCCTGACTGGGACCGGCGAGCAGTTCTTC. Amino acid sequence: CAWTLTGTGEQFF. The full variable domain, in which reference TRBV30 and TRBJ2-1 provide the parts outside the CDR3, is SQTIHQWPATLVQPVGSPLSLECTVEGTSNPNLYWYRQAAGRGLQLLFYSVGIGQISSEVPQNLSASRPQDRQFILSSKKLLLSDSGFYLCAWTLTGTGEQFFGPGTRLTVL.

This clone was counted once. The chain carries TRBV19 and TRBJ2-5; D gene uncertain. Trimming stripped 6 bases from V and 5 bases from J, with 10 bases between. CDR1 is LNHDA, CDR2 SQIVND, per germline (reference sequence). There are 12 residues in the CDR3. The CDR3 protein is CASSRVGETQYF. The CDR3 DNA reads TGTGCCAGTAGCCGAGTAGGGGAGACCCAGTACTTC.

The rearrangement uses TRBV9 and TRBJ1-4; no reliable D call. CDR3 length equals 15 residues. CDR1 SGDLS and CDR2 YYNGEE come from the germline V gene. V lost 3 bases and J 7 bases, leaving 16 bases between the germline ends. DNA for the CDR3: TGTGCCAGCAGCGCCGGAGTCCTCGCCAGTGAAAAACTGTTTTTT. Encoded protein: CASSAGVLASEKLFF.

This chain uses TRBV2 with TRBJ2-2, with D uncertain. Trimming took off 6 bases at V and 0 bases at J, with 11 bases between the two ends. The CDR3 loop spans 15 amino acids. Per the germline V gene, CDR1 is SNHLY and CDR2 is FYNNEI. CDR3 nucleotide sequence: TGTGCCAGCAGCCTCATCCGGCCGAACACCGGGGAGCTGTTTTTT. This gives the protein CASSLIRPNTGELFF.

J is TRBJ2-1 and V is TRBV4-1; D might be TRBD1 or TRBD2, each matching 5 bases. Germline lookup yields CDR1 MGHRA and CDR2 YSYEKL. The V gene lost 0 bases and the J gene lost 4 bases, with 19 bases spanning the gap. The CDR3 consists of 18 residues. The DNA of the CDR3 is TGCGCCAGCAGCCAAGAGAGGGGATCGGCCCTGGGTTACAATGAGCAGTTCTTC. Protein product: CASSQERGSALGYNEQFF.

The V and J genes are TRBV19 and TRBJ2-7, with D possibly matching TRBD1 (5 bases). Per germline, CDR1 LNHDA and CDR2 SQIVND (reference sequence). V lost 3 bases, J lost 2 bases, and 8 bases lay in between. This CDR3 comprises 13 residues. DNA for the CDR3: TGTGCCAGTAGTATCGGCAGGGCCTACGAGCAGTACTTC. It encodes CASSIGRAYEQYF.

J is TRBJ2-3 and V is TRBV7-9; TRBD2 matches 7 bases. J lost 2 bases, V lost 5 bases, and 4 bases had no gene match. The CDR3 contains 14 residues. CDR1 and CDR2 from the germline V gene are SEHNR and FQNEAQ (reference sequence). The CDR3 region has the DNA TGTGCCAGCAGCCTGAGCGGGGTCACAGATACGCAGTATTTT. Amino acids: CASSLSGVTDTQYF.

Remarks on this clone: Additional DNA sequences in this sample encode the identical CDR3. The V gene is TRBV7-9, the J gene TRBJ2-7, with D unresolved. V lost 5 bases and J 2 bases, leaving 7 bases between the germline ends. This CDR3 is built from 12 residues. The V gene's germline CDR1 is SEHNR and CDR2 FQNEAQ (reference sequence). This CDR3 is CASSPDPYEQYF. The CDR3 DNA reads TGTGCCAGCAGCCCAGACCCCTACGAGCAGTACTTC.

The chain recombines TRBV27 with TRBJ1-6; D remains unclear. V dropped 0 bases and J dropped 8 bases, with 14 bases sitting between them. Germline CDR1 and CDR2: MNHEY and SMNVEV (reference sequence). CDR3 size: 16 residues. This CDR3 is CASSLSWRVDYSPLHF. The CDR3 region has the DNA TGTGCCAGCAGTTTATCATGGAGGGTGGATTATTCACCCCTCCACTTT.

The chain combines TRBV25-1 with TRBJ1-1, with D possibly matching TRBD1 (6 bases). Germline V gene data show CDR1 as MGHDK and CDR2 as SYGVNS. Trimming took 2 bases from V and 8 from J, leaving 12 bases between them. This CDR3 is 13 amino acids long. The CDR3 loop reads CASSEQGPLEAFF. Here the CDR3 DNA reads TGTGCCAGCAGTGAACAGGGGCCACTGGAAGCTTTCTTT.

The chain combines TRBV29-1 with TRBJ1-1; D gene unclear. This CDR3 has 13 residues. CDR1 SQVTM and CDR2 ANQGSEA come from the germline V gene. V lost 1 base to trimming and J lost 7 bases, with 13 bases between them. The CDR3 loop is CSVEGRFPVEAFF. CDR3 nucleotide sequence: TGCAGCGTTGAAGGCCGCTTTCCGGTTGAAGCTTTCTTT.

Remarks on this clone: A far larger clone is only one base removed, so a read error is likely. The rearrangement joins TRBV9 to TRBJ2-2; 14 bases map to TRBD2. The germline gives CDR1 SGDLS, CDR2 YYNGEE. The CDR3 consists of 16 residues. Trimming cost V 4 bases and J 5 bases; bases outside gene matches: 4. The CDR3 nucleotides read TGTGCCAGCAGCACGGGACTAGCGGGAGTTACCGGGGAGCTGTTTTTT. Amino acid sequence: CASSTGLAGVTGELFF. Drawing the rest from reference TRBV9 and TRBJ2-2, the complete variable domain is DSGVTQTPKHLITATGQRVTLRCSPRSGDLSVYWYQQSLDQGLQFLIQYYNGEERAKGNILERFSAQQFPDLHSELNLSSLELGDSALYFCASSTGLAGVTGELFFGEGSRLTVL.

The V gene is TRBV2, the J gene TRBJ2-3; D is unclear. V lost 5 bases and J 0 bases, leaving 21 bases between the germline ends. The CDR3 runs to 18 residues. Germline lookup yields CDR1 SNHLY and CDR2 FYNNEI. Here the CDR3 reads CASSPIRLVGISTDTQYF. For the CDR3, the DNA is TGTGCCAGCAGTCCAATCCGCCTAGTGGGAATAAGCACAGATACGCAGTATTTT.